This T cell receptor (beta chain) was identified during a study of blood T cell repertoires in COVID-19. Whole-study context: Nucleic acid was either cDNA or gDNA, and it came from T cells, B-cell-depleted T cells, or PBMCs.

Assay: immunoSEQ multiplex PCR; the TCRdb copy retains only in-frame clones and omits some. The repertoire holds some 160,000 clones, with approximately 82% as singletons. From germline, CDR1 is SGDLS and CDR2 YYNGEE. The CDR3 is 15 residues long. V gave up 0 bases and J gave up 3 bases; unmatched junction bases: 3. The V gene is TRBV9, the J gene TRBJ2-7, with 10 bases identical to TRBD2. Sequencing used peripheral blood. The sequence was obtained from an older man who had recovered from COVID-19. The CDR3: CASSVDPSGSYEQYF. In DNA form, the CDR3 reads TGTGCCAGCAGCGTAGATCCTAGCGGGAGCTACGAGCAGTACTTC.